This T cell receptor beta chain was sequenced in a study of beta chain features in type 1 diabetes (dated by TCRdb to 2016 to 2018). In terms of the full investigation: No differences in mean age, gender distribution, total cell number or subset yield were found between patients and healthy donors. Across all samples, about 110 million sorted cells were examined, and cell number per subset correlated strongly with RNA yield. In the study, TCRB repertoires of sorted circulating CD4+ T cell subsets from recently diagnosed type 1 diabetes patients were compared with those of matched healthy donors. Regulatory and stem cell-like memory subsets were isolated from only 8 patients and about eight healthy donors, whereas naive and central memory subsets came from all 30 or so donors.

The CDR3 spans 15 residues, from the cysteine through the phenylalanine. Only the CDR3 DNA is retained, 45 bases long and in frame from the first base. V was cut back by 4 bases and J by 5 bases, leaving a gap of 19 bases between them. Per the germline V gene, SGHDT is the CDR1 and YYEEEE is the CDR2. Of note for this clone: It has no known antigen specificity. Per-nucleotide qualities are absent, and no much larger clonotype sits a single base away.

The paper as a whole reports these results and caveats: Shorter templates might be favored by PCR, yet because patient and control samples were amplified and corrected together, any such skew would affect both groups equally. Patients with type 1 diabetes made fewer insertions and deleted more nucleotides at VDJ recombination sites, implying thymic rearrangement abnormalities. Only small numbers of individuals were included in the HLA sub-analyses, which left unresolved whether HLA type had any influence on TCRB rearrangement. Because cDNA was sequenced instead of genomic DNA, highly expressing activated cells could be over-represented, though the groups showed no difference in activation or CD3 levels. The naive, central memory and regulatory TCRB repertoires appeared to resemble one another more closely among patients than among healthy donors. In all four CD4+ subsets, TCRB CDR3 length was moderately but significantly shorter in type 1 diabetes patients.

Each donor gave one peripheral blood draw, roughly 0.11 L on average, collected into heparinised tubes. Naive, central memory, regulatory and stem cell-like memory CD4+ T cells were sorted on a BD FACSAria II using a panel including CD45RO, CCR7, CD25, CD127, CD95 and CD27. A purity above 95% was achieved for all sorted populations. PBMCs were separated immediately by Lymphoprep density gradient centrifugation and were stained directly, without being cultured. So that batch effects would be minimized, each experiment stained and sorted samples in pairs, pairing one healthy donor with one patient. All of the isolated RNA was reverse transcribed with the High Capacity cDNA Reverse Transcription Kit, so expressed TCRB transcripts were sequenced. Deep immunoSEQ sequencing was performed on naive, central memory and regulatory T cell samples, with an average of around 3.4 million total reads per sample. Sorted cells were lysed in RLT buffer and RNA was extracted with DNase-treated RNeasy Micro or Mini kits, depending on cell number. Each cell subset was processed on its own to prevent cross-contamination, while patient and healthy donor samples were processed together. The immunoSEQ multiplex PCR was used to amplify TCRB sequences from cDNA, generating 87-bp fragments that spanned the CDR3 region. Sequencing of the amplicons was performed on the Illumina HiSeq platform. Per the source publication's procedure: Synthetic template baselines were used to correct PCR bias computationally, reads within Hamming distance 2 were collapsed, and singletons that could not be merged were discarded. By aligning reads against IMGT, V, D and J genes, CDR3 length, and insertions or deletions at six rearrangement sites were assigned. Clonotype counts were normalized to sorted cell number within each subset before computing true diversity and Gini coefficients with the tcR R package. Repertoire sharing was quantified using the overlap coefficient calculated on TCRB nucleotide sequences. Out-of-frame TCRB sequences from naive cells were analyzed to stand in for the pre-selection repertoire. TCRdb mirrors the immuneACCESS table, restricted to in-frame sequences. Some clones are absent from its copies; in checked studies, under half trace to an unresolved V gene, and the reason for the others is unknown. V and J calls and clone size are given by that table; D and trimming were obtained from the DNA. Recorded for this sample are hundreds of thousands of clones; roughly 16% of them occurred a single time. The top ten constitute around 0.02% of the sample.

The TCR sequence derives from a woman aged 18-35 years in good health. Sequencing used naive CD4+ T cells from blood. This specimen's cell subset or site label, interpreted: true naive CD4+ T cells. The chain links TRBV5-6 with TRBJ2-7; the D gene is perhaps TRBD1 or TRBD2, each of them matching over 7 bases. The nucleotide sequence is TGTGCCAGCAGCCCCTCTAGCGGTAGGGGGCACGAGCAGTACTTC. Translated, this is CASSPSSGRGHEQYF. Where the CDR3 stops, the reference TRBV5-6 and TRBJ2-7 genes take over; the full variable domain is DAGVTQSPTHLIKTRGQQVTLRCSPKSGHDTVSWYQQALGQGPQFIFQYYEEEERQRGNFPDRFSGHQFPNYSSELNVNALLLGDSALYLCASSPSSGRGHEQYFGPGTRLTVT.